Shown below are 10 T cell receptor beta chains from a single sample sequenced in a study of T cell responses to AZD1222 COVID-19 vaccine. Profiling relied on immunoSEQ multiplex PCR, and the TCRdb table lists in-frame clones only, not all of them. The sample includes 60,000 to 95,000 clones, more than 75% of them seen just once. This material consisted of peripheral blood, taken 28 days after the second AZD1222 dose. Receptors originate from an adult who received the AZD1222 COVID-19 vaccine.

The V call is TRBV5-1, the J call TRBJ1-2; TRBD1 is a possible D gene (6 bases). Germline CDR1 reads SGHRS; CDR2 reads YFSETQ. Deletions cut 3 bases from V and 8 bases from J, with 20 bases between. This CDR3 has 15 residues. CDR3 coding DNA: TGCGCCAGCAGCTACAGGGATCTCGGGGATGGCGGCTACACCTTC. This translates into CASSYRDLGDGGYTF.

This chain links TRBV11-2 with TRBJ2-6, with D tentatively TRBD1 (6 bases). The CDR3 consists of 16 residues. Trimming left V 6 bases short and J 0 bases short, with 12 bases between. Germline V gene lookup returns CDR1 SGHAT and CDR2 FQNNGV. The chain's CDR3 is CASRPTGDSGANVLTF. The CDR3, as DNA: TGTGCCAGCAGGCCGACAGGAGACTCTGGGGCCAACGTCCTGACTTTC.

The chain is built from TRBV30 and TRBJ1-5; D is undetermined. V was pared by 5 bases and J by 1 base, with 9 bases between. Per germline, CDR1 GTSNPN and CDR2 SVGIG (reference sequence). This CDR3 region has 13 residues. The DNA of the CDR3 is TGTGCCTGGTCGGGTAAGAGCAATCAGCCCCAGCATTTT. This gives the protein CAWSGKSNQPQHF. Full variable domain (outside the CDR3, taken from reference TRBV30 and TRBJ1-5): SQTIHQWPATLVQPVGSPLSLECTVEGTSNPNLYWYRQAAGRGLQLLFYSVGIGQISSEVPQNLSASRPQDRQFILSSKKLLLSDSGFYLCAWSGKSNQPQHFGDGTRLSIL.

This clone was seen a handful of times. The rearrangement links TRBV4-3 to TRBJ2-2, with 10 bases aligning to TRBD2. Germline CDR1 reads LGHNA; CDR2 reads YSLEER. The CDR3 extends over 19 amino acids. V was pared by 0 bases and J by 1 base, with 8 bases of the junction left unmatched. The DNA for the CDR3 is TGCGCCAGCAGCCAAGAGCCGATCATAGCGGGGGGGAACACCGGGGAGCTGTTTTTT. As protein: CASSQEPIIAGGNTGELFF.

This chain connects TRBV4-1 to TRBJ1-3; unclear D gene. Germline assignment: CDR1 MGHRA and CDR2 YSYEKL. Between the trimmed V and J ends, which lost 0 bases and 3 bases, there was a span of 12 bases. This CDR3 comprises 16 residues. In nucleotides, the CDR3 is TGCGCCAGCAGCCAAGAATCTACATGGGTTGGAAACACCATATATTTT. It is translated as CASSQESTWVGNTIYF.

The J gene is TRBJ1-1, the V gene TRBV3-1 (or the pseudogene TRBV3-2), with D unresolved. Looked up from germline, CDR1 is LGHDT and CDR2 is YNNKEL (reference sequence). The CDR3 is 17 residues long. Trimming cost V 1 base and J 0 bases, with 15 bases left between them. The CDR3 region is CASSQGSMVWVNTEAFF. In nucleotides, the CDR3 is TGTGCCAGCAGCCAAGGTAGTATGGTTTGGGTGAACACTGAAGCTTTCTTT.

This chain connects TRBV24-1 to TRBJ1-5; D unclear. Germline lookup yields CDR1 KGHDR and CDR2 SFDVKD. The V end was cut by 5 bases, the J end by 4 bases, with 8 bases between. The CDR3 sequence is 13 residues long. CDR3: CATSGGLNQPQHF. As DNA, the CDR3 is TGTGCCACCAGTGGCGGGCTGAATCAGCCCCAGCATTTT.

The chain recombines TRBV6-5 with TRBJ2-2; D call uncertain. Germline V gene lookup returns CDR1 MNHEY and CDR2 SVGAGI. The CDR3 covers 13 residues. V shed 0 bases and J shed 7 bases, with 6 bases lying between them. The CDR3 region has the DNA TGTGCCAGCAGTTACTCGAGAGTCGGGGAGCTGTTTTTT. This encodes CASSYSRVGELFF.

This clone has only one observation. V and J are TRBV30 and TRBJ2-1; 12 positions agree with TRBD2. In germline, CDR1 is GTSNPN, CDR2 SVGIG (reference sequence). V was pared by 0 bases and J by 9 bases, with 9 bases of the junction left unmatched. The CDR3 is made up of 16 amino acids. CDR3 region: CAWSVRLAGGLGEQFF. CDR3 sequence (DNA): TGTGCCTGGAGTGTAAGGCTAGCGGGGGGGTTGGGTGAGCAGTTCTTC.

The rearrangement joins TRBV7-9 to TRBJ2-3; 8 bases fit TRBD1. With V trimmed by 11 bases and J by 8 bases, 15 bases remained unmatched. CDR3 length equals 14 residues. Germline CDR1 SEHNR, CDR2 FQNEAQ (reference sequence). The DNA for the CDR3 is TGTGCCGTGCTGATCGGGGCCACAGGGGGTACGCAGTATTTT. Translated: CAVLIGATGGTQYF.